Listed below are T cell receptor beta chains from one sample, sequenced in a study of blood T cell repertoires in COVID-19. Generated by immunoSEQ multiplex PCR, the TCRdb table keeps only in-frame clones and is missing some. The repertoire holds 200,000 to 250,000 clones, with more than 70% as singletons. Sequenced: peripheral blood. The origin of the receptors is a woman older than 75 with acute or convalescent COVID-19. The CDR3 runs from the conserved cysteine through the conserved F or W. Fields, in order: D gene, clone size, V gene, J gene, CDR3 DNA, CDR3 protein. The D gene is left open where the match is weak. Some rows have no size entry. The others give once, few or many, or a class for an expanded clone.

D: .
size: once
V: TRBV20-1
J: TRBJ1-2
DNA: TGCAGTGCTAGTACAGGGATCGGCTATGGCTACACCTTC
CDR3: CSASTGIGYGYTF

D: .
size: .
V: TRBV9
J: TRBJ1-1
DNA: TGTGCCAGCAGCGTAGACAGGAACACTGAAGCTTTCTTT
CDR3: CASSVDRNTEAFF

D: TRBD2
size: .
V: TRBV7-9
J: TRBJ2-3
DNA: TGTGCCAGCAGCTTAGCAGTTGGCGGGAGGACAGATACGCAGTATTTT
CDR3: CASSLAVGGRTDTQYF

D: .
size: .
V: TRBV5-4
J: TRBJ1-4
DNA: TGTGCCAGCAGCTTGGCCGCCGGGGGAGGAGGCGAAAAACTGTTTTTT
CDR3: CASSLAAGGGGEKLFF

D: TRBD1
size: .
V: TRBV2
J: TRBJ1-5
DNA: TGTGCCAGCAGTGAACAGGGGGGAAATCAGCCCCAGCATTTT
CDR3: CASSEQGGNQPQHF

D: TRBD1
size: .
V: TRBV3-1/TRBV3-2
J: TRBJ2-5
DNA: TGTGCCAGCAGCCGGTCGACAGGGGGCCAAGAGACCCAGTACTTC
CDR3: CASSRSTGGQETQYF

D: .
size: .
V: TRBV6-4
J: TRBJ1-2
DNA: TGTGCCAACCTCGGGGTCAGGGACACTAACTATGGCTACACCTTC
CDR3: CANLGVRDTNYGYTF

D: .
size: .
V: TRBV18
J: TRBJ1-2
DNA: TGTGCCAGCTCACCTGCAGGGTCGGCTATAGTCTATGGCTACACCTTC
CDR3: CASSPAGSAIVYGYTF

D: TRBD2
size: .
V: TRBV7-2
J: TRBJ2-3
DNA: TGTGCCAGCAGCTTAGCTACACTCAGCGGGGGCGTTTTCACAGATACGCAGTATTTT
CDR3: CASSLATLSGGVFTDTQYF

D: TRBD1
size: .
V: TRBV29-1
J: TRBJ2-7
DNA: TGCAGCGCCTCGACAGGGTTGGGGATCGAGCAGTACTTC
CDR3: CSASTGLGIEQYF

D: TRBD2
size: few
V: TRBV3-1/TRBV3-2
J: TRBJ2-7
DNA: TGTGCCAGCAGCCAAGTAGCGGGGAGGGGTGGCGAGCAGTACTTC
CDR3: CASSQVAGRGGEQYF

D: .
size: .
V: TRBV20-1
J: TRBJ2-2
DNA: TGCAGTGCTACTGACAGAATGAACACCGGGGAGCTGTTTTTT
CDR3: CSATDRMNTGELFF

D: .
size: .
V: TRBV5-1
J: TRBJ1-3
DNA: TGCGCCAGCAGCTCATCGGGACTCAGCTCTGGAAACACCATATATTTT
CDR3: CASSSSGLSSGNTIYF

D: TRBD1
size: .
V: TRBV7-2
J: TRBJ2-3
DNA: TGTGCCAGCAGCTTGACCCGGACAGGCTGGGATACGCAGTATTTT
CDR3: CASSLTRTGWDTQYF

D: TRBD1
size: .
V: TRBV7-9
J: TRBJ2-7
DNA: TGTGCCAGCAGCCGTTTTCTTACTCGGGACAGGGTCAACGAGCAGTACTTC
CDR3: CASSRFLTRDRVNEQYF

D: TRBD2
size: .
V: TRBV7-3
J: TRBJ2-1
DNA: TGTGCCAGCAGCGTCGGGGGACTAGTGGGGAATGAGCAGTTCTTC
CDR3: CASSVGGLVGNEQFF

D: .
size: few
V: TRBV15
J: TRBJ1-4
DNA: TGTGCCACCAGCAGAGGCCGGGACTCGGGAGAAAAACTGTTTTTT
CDR3: CATSRGRDSGEKLFF

D: .
size: .
V: TRBV6-4
J: TRBJ2-2
DNA: TGTGCCAGCAAACCCGGGGCGAACACCGGGGAGCTGTTTTTT
CDR3: CASKPGANTGELFF

D: .
size: .
V: TRBV5-6
J: TRBJ2-1
DNA: TGTGCCAGCTCCTTCCAGGGGCAGGGATACAATGAGCAGTTCTTC
CDR3: CASSFQGQGYNEQFF

D: .
size: .
V: TRBV6-5
J: TRBJ1-1
DNA: TGTGCCAGCAGTACTCAAATGAACACTGAAGCTTTCTTT
CDR3: CASSTQMNTEAFF

D: TRBD2
size: .
V: TRBV3-1/TRBV3-2
J: TRBJ2-3
DNA: TGTGCCAGCAGCCAAGGGGGACTAGTCACAGATACGCAGTATTTT
CDR3: CASSQGGLVTDTQYF

D: .
size: few
V: TRBV6-5
J: TRBJ1-1
DNA: TGTGCCAGCAGCCTCGAGGGGGGGGTGAACACTGAAGCTTTCTTT
CDR3: CASSLEGGVNTEAFF

D: .
size: .
V: TRBV10-3
J: TRBJ2-5
DNA: TGTGCCATCAGTGAGTCGACTAGGCCAGAGACCCAGTACTTC
CDR3: CAISESTRPETQYF

D: .
size: .
V: TRBV19
J: TRBJ1-5
DNA: TGTGCCACCGACCAGGGGCAGGCCCACAATCAGCCCCAGCATTTT
CDR3: CATDQGQAHNQPQHF

D: TRBD1
size: .
V: TRBV18
J: TRBJ2-3
DNA: TGTGCCAGCTCTCAGGGGGGACAGGTCACAGATACGCAGTATTTT
CDR3: CASSQGGQVTDTQYF

D: .
size: few
V: TRBV6-5
J: TRBJ1-5
DNA: TGTGCCAGCAGAGCTAGGAATAATAGCAATCAGCCCCAGCATTTT
CDR3: CASRARNNSNQPQHF

D: .
size: .
V: TRBV11-2
J: TRBJ1-5
DNA: TGTGCCAGCAGCTTAGGGCCGGGGGGCAATCAGCCCCAGCATTTT
CDR3: CASSLGPGGNQPQHF

D: .
size: .
V: TRBV3-1/TRBV3-2
J: TRBJ1-6
DNA: TGTGCCAGCAGCCACACGGACAGTAATTCACCCCTCCACTTT
CDR3: CASSHTDSNSPLHF

D: TRBD1
size: .
V: TRBV5-6
J: TRBJ1-1
DNA: TGTGCCAGCAGCTTGGTTGACAGGGGGCATGAAGCTTTCTTT
CDR3: CASSLVDRGHEAFF

D: TRBD1
size: once
V: TRBV5-6
J: TRBJ1-2
DNA: TGTGCCAGCGGTCAGGGGGCGCGGGGCTATGGCTACACCTTC
CDR3: CASGQGARGYGYTF

D: .
size: .
V: TRBV7-6
J: TRBJ1-1
DNA: TGTGCCAGCAGCTTGGGGCCAACAACAATGAACACTGAAGCTTTCTTT
CDR3: CASSLGPTTMNTEAFF

D: .
size: .
V: TRBV10-3
J: TRBJ2-3
DNA: TGTGCCATCAGTGAAGACTCTTCTTCCACAGATACGCAGTATTTT
CDR3: CAISEDSSSTDTQYF

D: .
size: .
V: TRBV2
J: TRBJ1-6
DNA: TGTGCCAGCAGTTCCGAGGGAGATTCACCCCTCCACTTT
CDR3: CASSSEGDSPLHF